Each of the 29 T cell receptor beta chains below was sequenced from the same sample in a study of low-dose radiotherapy and immunotherapy resistance in tumors. TRAV- and TRBV-specific primers primed first-strand cDNA, covering alpha and beta chains. The TCRs were subjected to amplification over about 19 PCR cycles employing a constant-region primer in conjunction with a V-primer adapter. A single record per CDR3 protein comes from TCRdb applying MiXCR to the reads. Of some 100,000 distinct CDR3 sequences in the sample, more than 20% were seen once. Time point described: after trial treatment. Treatment indicated: LDRT plus nivolumab, ipilimumab, low-dose cyclophosphamide and aspirin (RACIN trial). The sample in question was PBMCs, obtained after low-dose radiotherapy plus immunotherapy. The source of these receptors is a male donor with prostate cancer.

This clonotype has at least ten counts. The J gene is TRBJ1-2, the V gene TRBV27; the D is unclear. CDR1 is MNHEY and CDR2 is SMNVEV in the germline V gene (reference sequence). The V end was cut by 5 bases, the J end by 3 bases, with 13 bases between. CDR3 length: 14 amino acids. The CDR3 sequence is CASSVSDGDYGYTF. The CDR3 region has the DNA TGTGCCAGCAGTGTTTCCGACGGAGACTATGGCTACACCTTC.

This clonotype was recorded only once. This chain links TRBV9 with TRBJ1-4; the D gene is possibly TRBD1 (5 bases). This CDR3 comprises 15 residues. Trimming left V 2 bases short and J 4 bases short, with 12 bases between. Germline-derived CDR1 and CDR2 are SGDLS and YYNGEE. CDR3 protein: CASSVSGRGNEKLFF. DNA for the CDR3: TGTGCCAGCAGCGTGTCAGGAAGGGGTAATGAAAAACTGTTTTTT. The variable domain in full, with the rest retrieved from reference TRBV9 and TRBJ1-4, is DSGVTQTPKHLITATGQRVTLRCSPRSGDLSVYWYQQSLDQGLQFLIQYYNGEERAKGNILERFSAQQFPDLHSELNLSSLELGDSALYFCASSVSGRGNEKLFFGSGTQLSVL.

This clonotype was observed at least ten times. This sequence joins TRBV3-1 and TRBJ2-5; 12 bases line up with TRBD1. Looked up from germline, CDR1 is LGHDT and CDR2 is YNNKEL (reference sequence). The CDR3 consists of 15 residues. Trimming at V came to 4 bases and at J to 5 bases, leaving 5 bases not matched to a gene. CDR3 nucleotides: TGTGCCAGCAGCCGGGGACAGGGGGCGCGGGAGACCCAGTACTTC. Translating it yields CASSRGQGARETQYF.

There are many counts of this clonotype. This chain joins TRBV4-1 and TRBJ1-1; 10 bases align to TRBD1. V lost 5 bases and J lost 0; bases outside the gene matches: 6. The CDR3 extends over 16 amino acids. Per germline, CDR1 MGHRA and CDR2 YSYEKL. CDR3: CASSGRQGALNTEAFF. The CDR3 DNA reads TGCGCCAGCAGCGGACGACAGGGGGCCTTGAACACTGAAGCTTTCTTT.

This clonotype was seen repeatedly, ten times or more. J is TRBJ2-2 and V is TRBV14; D uncertain. Trimming took 2 bases from V and 7 from J, leaving 20 bases between them. The CDR3 runs to 17 residues. Germline assignment: CDR1 SGHDN and CDR2 FVKESK. CDR3 amino acids: CASSQPPPHSADGELFF. For the CDR3, the DNA is TGTGCCAGCAGCCAACCTCCCCCCCATTCGGCCGACGGGGAGCTGTTTTTT.

This clonotype was observed at least ten times. This chain connects TRBV20-1 to TRBJ2-7; 9 positions agree with TRBD2. The CDR3 has 16 residues. V dropped 1 base and J dropped 1; count of bases not matched to a gene: 8. Germline-derived CDR1 and CDR2 are DFQATT and SNEGSKA (reference sequence). The DNA for the CDR3 is TGCAGTGCTAGAGTTTGGAGCGGGGGGCGTTCCTACGAGCAGTACTTC. Translating it yields CSARVWSGGRSYEQYF.

This clonotype was counted at least ten times. The V and J genes are TRBV29-1 and TRBJ2-3; 7 bases agree with TRBD2. Germline-derived CDR1 and CDR2 are SQVTM and ANQGSEA. J was trimmed by 2 bases and V by 6 bases; bases with no gene match: 5. The CDR3 extends over 13 amino acids. For the CDR3, the DNA is TGCAGCGTGCGACTAGCAGCCACAGATACGCAGTATTTT. Translating it yields CSVRLAATDTQYF.

This clonotype has a handful of counts. The chain recombines TRBV19 with TRBJ2-7; 9 bases match TRBD1. J was trimmed by 3 bases and V by 6 bases; bases with no gene match: 6. The CDR3 is made up of 14 amino acids. Germline lookup yields CDR1 LNHDA and CDR2 SQIVND (reference sequence). As DNA, the CDR3 is TGTGCCAGTAGCAAGACAGGGGGGAACTACGAGCAGTACTTC. Amino acid sequence: CASSKTGGNYEQYF.

This clonotype was recorded at least ten times. The chain is built from TRBV30 and TRBJ2-3; 8 bases match TRBD2. J lost 2 bases, V lost 0 bases, and 4 bases had no gene match. Per the germline V gene, CDR1 is GTSNPN and CDR2 is SVGIG (reference sequence). This CDR3 contains 15 residues. The CDR3 nucleotides read TGTGCCTGGAGTGTTTGGCGGGGGGCCACAGATACGCAGTATTTT. Translation gives CAWSVWRGATDTQYF.

The table lists this clonotype with many counts. V gene TRBV4-1 combines with J gene TRBJ1-4, with a tentative D call TRBD1 (5 bases). CDR1 and CDR2 (germline): MGHRA, YSYEKL. The V end was cut by 1 base, the J end by 4 bases, with 13 bases between. The CDR3 sequence is 16 residues long. Written as DNA, the CDR3 is TGCGCCAGCAGCCAAGTAATTGGGCAGGGTAATGAAAAACTGTTTTTT. Translation gives CASSQVIGQGNEKLFF.

This clonotype showed up many times. The chain carries TRBV5-1 and TRBJ2-1, with TRBD2 matching 8 bases. There are 15 residues in the CDR3. The V and J ends lost 4 bases and 3 bases, in that order; junction bases with no gene match: 6. The germline V gene has CDR1 SGHRS and CDR2 YFSETQ. The CDR3 DNA is TGCGCCAGCAGCATCGCGGGGGGTCACTACAATGAGCAGTTCTTC. Residues: CASSIAGGHYNEQFF.

This clonotype was recorded at least ten times. The V gene is TRBV5-5, the J gene TRBJ2-5; a weak D match, TRBD1 (6 bases). Germline loops: CDR1 SGHKS, CDR2 YYEKEE (reference sequence). The V end lost 3 bases, the J end lost 2 bases, and 8 bases lay between the germline ends. The CDR3 has 13 amino acids. The CDR3 nucleotides read TGTGCCAGCAGCTCGACAGGTCAAGAGACCCAGTACTTC. Its protein product is CASSSTGQETQYF.

This clonotype was seen ten or more times. This chain joins TRBV14 and TRBJ2-7; perhaps TRBD2 as D (6 bases). Germline V gene lookup returns CDR1 SGHDN and CDR2 FVKESK. The CDR3 has 14 residues. Trimming removed 0 bases at V and 6 bases at J, with 12 bases between. CDR3 amino acids: CASSQEGAGSEQYF. For the CDR3, the DNA is TGTGCCAGCAGCCAAGAAGGCGCCGGGAGCGAGCAGTACTTC. Using reference TRBV14 and TRBJ2-7 for the parts outside the CDR3, the full variable domain is EAGVTQFPSHSVIEKGQTVTLRCDPISGHDNLYWYRRVMGKEIKFLLHFVKESKQDESGMPNNRFLAERTGGTYSTLKVQPAELEDSGVYFCASSQEGAGSEQYFGPGTRLTVT.

This clonotype was detected many times. This chain uses TRBV11-2 with TRBJ1-6, with TRBD1 matching 8 bases. Unmatched junction bases numbered 11, after V lost 5 bases and J lost 8 bases. The CDR3 has 16 residues. Germline assignment: CDR1 SGHAT and CDR2 FQNNGV. In nucleotides, the CDR3 is TGTGCCAGCAGCGCCAACCTCAGGGGGCTCGATTCACCCCTCCACTTT. Translation gives CASSANLRGLDSPLHF.

This clonotype appeared many times. This chain connects TRBV29-1 to TRBJ1-1; D is perhaps TRBD1 (6 bases). Germline V gives CDR1 SQVTM, CDR2 ANQGSEA. V lost 7 bases and J lost 1, with 13 bases in between. The CDR3 spans 13 residues. CDR3 DNA sequence: TGCAGCGGAAAAAAGACAGGGAACACTGAAGCTTTCTTT. Its translation is CSGKKTGNTEAFF. Full variable domain (rest looked up from reference TRBV29-1 and TRBJ1-1): SAVISQKPSRDICQRGTSLTIQCQVDSQVTMMFWYRQQPGQSLTLIATANQGSEATYESGFVIDKFPISRPNLTFSTLTVSNMSPEDSSIYLCSGKKTGNTEAFFGQGTRLTVV.

The V call is TRBV20-1, the J call TRBJ2-3; possible D gene TRBD2, 5 bases. The CDR3 length is 13 residues. CDR1 is DFQATT, CDR2 SNEGSKA, per germline (reference sequence). Trimming left V 1 base short and J 1 base short, with 6 bases between. For the CDR3, the DNA is TGCAGTGCTAGAGTGGGAGGCACAGATACGCAGTATTTT. This translates into CSARVGGTDTQYF.

This clonotype was seen more than once but under ten times. J is TRBJ2-5 and V is TRBV20-1, with no clear D. The CDR3 runs to 14 residues. V was shortened by 8 bases and J by 1 base, with 17 bases between the two germline ends. The germline gives CDR1 DFQATT, CDR2 SNEGSKA (reference sequence). In DNA, the CDR3 is TGCAGTCTTTCCGGCGACACCTCCCAAGAGACCCAGTACTTC. Protein product: CSLSGDTSQETQYF.

This clonotype was recorded many times. The CDR3 DNA follows: TGTGCCAGCAGTAAAGACACGGTTCGGGCTAATTCACCCCTCCACTTT. This codes for CASSKDTVRANSPLHF. V and J are TRBV6-5 and TRBJ1-6; no firm D call. Germline CDR1 and CDR2: MNHEY and SVGAGI. Trimming shortened V by 5 bases and J by 6 bases, and 17 bases separated the two germline ends. The CDR3 is 16 residues long.

The chain joins TRBV7-2 to TRBJ2-1; D gene uncertain. This CDR3 is built from 15 residues. V was trimmed by 2 bases and J by 1 base, leaving 9 bases between them. CDR1 is SGHTA and CDR2 is FQGNSA in the germline V gene. The CDR3 protein is CASSLSMGSYNEQFF. CDR3 bases: TGTGCCAGCAGCTTAAGCATGGGTTCCTACAATGAGCAGTTCTTC. Filled out from reference TRBV7-2 and TRBJ2-1, the complete variable domain reads GAGVSQSPSNKVTEKGKDVELRCDPISGHTALYWYRQSLGQGLEFLIYFQGNSAPDKSGLPSDRFSAERTGGSVSTLTIQRTQQEDSAVYLCASSLSMGSYNEQFFGPGTRLTVL.

This clonotype was counted ten times or more. The genes are TRBV29-1 and TRBJ2-3, with TRBD2 matching over 10 bases. The CDR3 is made up of 13 amino acids. CDR1 is SQVTM, CDR2 ANQGSEA, per germline. The V segment lost 6 bases and the J segment 4 bases; nucleotides outside the gene matches: 4. The CDR3 DNA sequence: TGCAGCGTCACCGGGACTAGCGCAGATACGCAGTATTTT. Its translation is CSVTGTSADTQYF.

The sample holds a few counts of this clonotype. This rearrangement joins TRBV4-1 to TRBJ1-6; TRBD1 matches at 7 bases. This CDR3 comprises 16 residues. Germline V CDR1 and CDR2: MGHRA, YSYEKL. Trimming cost V 0 bases and J 6 bases; bases outside gene matches: 5. CDR3 sequence (DNA): TGCGCCAGCAGCCAAGAGCTCGGGACAGTTAATTCACCCCTCCACTTT. Its protein is CASSQELGTVNSPLHF.

This clonotype appeared many times. This rearrangement joins TRBV6-6 to TRBJ1-2; D possibly corresponds to TRBD1 (5 bases). V dropped 7 bases and J dropped 13 bases, with 22 bases sitting between them. Germline CDR1 is MNHNY and CDR2 is SVGAGI (reference sequence). CDR3 length: 13 amino acids. This chain's CDR3 is CASTFTGDPSCTF. The CDR3 DNA reads TGTGCCAGCACCTTTACCGGGGACCCAAGTTGCACCTTC.

This clonotype has at least ten counts. The rearrangement joins TRBV6-1 to TRBJ2-5; TRBD2 matches 12 bases. V was pared by 3 bases and J by 2 bases, with 1 base of the junction left unmatched. The CDR3 is 15 residues long. The germline CDR1 and CDR2 sequences are MNHNS and SASEGT. The CDR3 DNA reads TGTGCCAGCAGTGACCTAGCGGGGGGGCAAGAGACCCAGTACTTC. Protein product: CASSDLAGGQETQYF.

This clonotype was recorded many times. The gene calls are TRBV11-2 and TRBJ2-7; either TRBD1 or TRBD2 may fit D (6 bases each). From germline, CDR1 is SGHAT and CDR2 FQNNGV. CDR3 length: 13 amino acids. Trimming removed 8 bases at V and 6 bases at J, with 17 bases between. CDR3 nucleotides: TGTGCCAGCGAATCCGGCAGGGGAGGCGAGCAGTACTTC. Protein: CASESGRGGEQYF.

The chain employs TRBV6-8 and TRBJ2-7; no reliable D call. The CDR3 has 15 residues. Germline CDR1 is MNHGY and CDR2 is SAAAGT. V lost 2 bases and J 0 bases, leaving 11 bases between the germline ends. The CDR3 is CASSYTWSYSYEQYF. The CDR3 DNA reads as TGTGCCAGCAGTTACACGTGGAGTTACTCCTACGAGCAGTACTTC.

Ten or more counts support this clonotype. The rearrangement uses TRBV12-3 or TRBV12-4 and TRBJ2-3, with a possible D match to TRBD2 (6 bases). This CDR3 is built from 14 residues. Trimming shortened V by 4 bases and J by 1 base, and 9 bases separated the two germline ends. CDR3 in amino acids: CASSSGLRTDTQYF. CDR3 coding DNA: TGTGCCAGCAGTTCGGGACTCCGCACAGATACGCAGTATTTT.

In its sample, this clonotype was seen many times. The rearrangement joins TRBV5-6 to TRBJ2-3; maybe TRBD2 (5 bases). The CDR3 covers 12 residues. V dropped 10 bases and J dropped 1 base, with 10 bases sitting between them. Germline CDR1 reads SGHDT; CDR2 reads YYEEEE. DNA for the CDR3: TGTGCCTTCGGGCGGGGCACAGATACGCAGTATTTT. Residues: CAFGRGTDTQYF. Drawing the rest from reference TRBV5-6 and TRBJ2-3, the complete variable domain is DAGVTQSPTHLIKTRGQQVTLRCSPKSGHDTVSWYQQALGQGPQFIFQYYEEEERQRGNFPDRFSGHQFPNYSSELNVNALLLGDSALYLCAFGRGTDTQYFGPGTRLTVL.

This clonotype was counted at least ten times. This sequence joins TRBV7-8 and TRBJ1-5; D perhaps matches TRBD1 (5 bases). V was shortened by 5 bases and J by 7 bases, with 21 bases between the two germline ends. The CDR3 covers 16 residues. Germline V gene sequence: CDR1 SGHVS, CDR2 FQNEAQ. The CDR3 region has the DNA TGTGCCAGCAGCCCCGCAAGGTTTATAGAGGGGCAGCCCCAGCATTTT. Its protein is CASSPARFIEGQPQHF.

This clonotype was observed many times. The rearrangement uses TRBV7-2 and TRBJ2-5; 8 nucleotides line up with TRBD2. The CDR3 length is 16 residues. From germline, CDR1 is SGHTA and CDR2 FQGNSA. V lost 1 base and J lost 3; bases outside the gene matches: 7. The CDR3 region has the DNA TGTGCCAGCAGCTTAGATGGGGGGGGACTAGAAGAGACCCAGTACTTC. This gives the protein CASSLDGGGLEETQYF.